This T cell receptor beta chain is from a study of blood T cells in healthy people across ages (dated by TCRdb to between 2014 and 2017). Notes on the research overall: In model experiments, template switching captured about one uniquely barcoded TCR beta cDNA molecule for every two T cells. To track age-related changes in TCR beta repertoire diversity, the study relied on deep sequencing normalized with unique cDNA molecular identifiers. Donors were grouped into four age groups: young (average about 15 years), middle-aged (less than 40), aged (around 66) and long-lived (around 80). To avoid experimental bias, donors of different ages were distributed randomly across sequencing lanes. Using the same blood draw, the study looked at two additional independent replicas of 1 million unique cDNA reads for two donors, one aged 18 to 30 and the other aged 80 or older.

This clonotype was counted only a few times. The antigen this receptor binds is unknown. No much larger clone exists at a distance of one base, and base qualities are not known. The CDR3, from cysteine to phenylalanine, totals 13 residues. Just the 39-base CDR3 DNA is kept, in frame starting at base 1. V loses 3 bases of germline sequence and J loses 6 bases, and the interval between the two ends is 9 bases. CDR1 and CDR2 were assigned from the germline V gene (reference sequence) as MNHEY and SMNVEV. Donors were around 37 systemically healthy Caucasian individuals from Russia aged roughly 6 to 90 years. Ten milliliters of peripheral blood were drawn from each donor into EDTA-treated Vacutainer tubes. Ficoll-Paque density-gradient centrifugation was used to isolate PBMCs, with at least 7 million obtained per sample. Total RNA was extracted from PBMCs with Trizol reagent, with at least 5 micrograms obtained per sample. Naive CD45RAhigh/CD27high T cell percentages were measured by flow cytometry on a PBMC aliquot from every donor.

On the study overall, not on this receptor specifically: Compared with the aged group, the long-lived group had more naive CD4+ T cells, fewer expanded clones and increased TCR diversity, suggesting age selection. Since profiling was done on bulk unsorted PBMCs, naive and antigen-experienced compartments could not be conclusively compared. As age increased, observed TCR beta diversity per million T cells dropped in a roughly linear way, and a significant reduction was already evident by age about 40. A strong correlation was found between observed TCR beta diversity and the percentage of naive T cells measured by flow cytometry. Donor CMV infection status was unknown, potentially confounding age-related changes in expanded clonotypes. Estimates of total diversity from one million sequenced T cells were regarded as lower bounds and underestimates.

The library was built by means of 5' RACE. Instrument on record: Illumina HiSeq 2500. A second roughly 6 to 11 cycle PCR used a sample-barcoded 5' primer and a J-beta primer mix. Each TCR beta cDNA molecule received a unique molecular identifier from a template-switch 5' adaptor carrying 12 random nucleotides. Each sample yielded at least 3 million CDR3-containing paired-end reads. First-strand cDNA synthesis was performed from all RNA using the Mint cDNA synthesis kit, with priming by a TRBC-specific oligonucleotide. Following uracil-DNA glycosylase treatment, a first 18-cycle PCR with universal primers M1SS and BC2_uni_R was performed on all cDNA. Concerning the study's data processing: For normalization, 1 million high-quality reads were randomly selected from each sample, with every read carrying a distinct molecular identifier. Reads with shared molecular identifiers were discarded instead of being binned into consensus sequences. MiTCR, set to a Q25 quality threshold and the strictest error-elimination algorithm, was used for CDR3 identification, clonotype clustering and error correction. A nonparametric unseen species model with Euler transformation was used to estimate a lower bound on total TCR beta diversity. TCRdb passed the public sequencing reads through fastp at Q25 and MiXCR, retaining productive beta sequences. Merged by CDR3 protein, the rows form single entries marked with the most common genes and DNA. The V and J calls and clone size come from TCRdb's table, not from the authors' own analysis. The sample table holds about 680,000 distinct CDR3 sequences, of which about 52% were seen once. The leading ten clones occupy around a third of the sample.

The sequencing input was blood. The sequence derives from a woman aged 55-75 years in good health. The chain is assembled from TRBV27 and TRBJ2-1; confidence is insufficient to name the D gene. The CDR3 is CASSFEPGNEQFF. The DNA sequence is as follows: TGTGCCAGCAGTTTTGAACCGGGCAATGAGCAGTTCTTC.